This TCR beta chain was documented in a study of cytotoxic CD8 clonotypes in ibrutinib-treated CLL. Measured with immunoSEQ multiplex PCR; TCRdb has only the in-frame clones, and not every one. Of 250,000 to 350,000 clones listed, more than 70% are singletons. From germline, CDR1 is SGDLS and CDR2 YYNGEE. Trimming removed 0 bases at V and 1 base at J, with 13 bases between. The CDR3 is made up of 16 amino acids. This chain joins TRBV9 and TRBJ2-5; D might be TRBD1 (6 bases). The sequence was collected from a human donor with chronic lymphocytic leukemia. The sample here was PBMCs, taken at disease progression, from a patient treated with ibrutinib. The CDR3: CASSVDPGQTQETQYF. The CDR3 DNA reads as TGTGCCAGCAGCGTAGATCCCGGACAGACCCAAGAGACCCAGTACTTC. Supplemented by reference TRBV9 and TRBJ2-5, the full variable domain reads DSGVTQTPKHLITATGQRVTLRCSPRSGDLSVYWYQQSLDQGLQFLIQYYNGEERAKGNILERFSAQQFPDLHSELNLSSLELGDSALYFCASSVDPGQTQETQYFGPGTRLLVL.